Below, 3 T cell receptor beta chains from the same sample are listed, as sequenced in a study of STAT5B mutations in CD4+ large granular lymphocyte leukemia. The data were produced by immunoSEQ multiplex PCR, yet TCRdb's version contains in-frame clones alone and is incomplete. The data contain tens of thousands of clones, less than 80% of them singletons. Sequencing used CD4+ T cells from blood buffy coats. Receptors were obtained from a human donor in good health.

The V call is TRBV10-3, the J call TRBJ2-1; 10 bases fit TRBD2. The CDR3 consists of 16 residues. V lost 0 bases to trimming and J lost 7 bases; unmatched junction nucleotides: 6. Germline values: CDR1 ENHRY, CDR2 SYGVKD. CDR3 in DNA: TGTGCCATCAGTGAGTCGATAAGCGGGGGGGCTAATGAGCAGTTCTTC. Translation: CAISESISGGANEQFF.

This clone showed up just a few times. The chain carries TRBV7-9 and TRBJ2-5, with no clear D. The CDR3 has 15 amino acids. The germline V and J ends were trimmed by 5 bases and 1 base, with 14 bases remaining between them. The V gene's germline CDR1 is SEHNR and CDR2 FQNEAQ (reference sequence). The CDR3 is CASSTALWAQETQYF. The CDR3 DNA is TGTGCCAGCAGCACTGCCCTATGGGCCCAAGAGACCCAGTACTTC. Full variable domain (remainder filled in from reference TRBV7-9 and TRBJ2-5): DTGVSQNPRHKITKRGQNVTFRCDPISEHNRLYWYRQTLGQGPEFLTYFQNEAQLEKSRLLSDRFSAERPKGSFSTLEIQRTEQGDSAMYLCASSTALWAQETQYFGPGTRLLVL.

CDR3 amino acids: CASSRLAGSYEQYF. In DNA, the CDR3 is TGTGCCAGCAGCAGACTAGCGGGGTCCTACGAGCAGTACTTC. The rearrangement joins TRBV19 to TRBJ2-7; 11 nucleotides match TRBD2. CDR3 length: 14 residues. V trimming: 9 bases; J trimming: 1 base; junction bases outside the gene matches: 5. The germline V gene has CDR1 LNHDA and CDR2 SQIVND (reference sequence).